What follows are 20 T cell receptor beta chains derived from one specimen sequenced in a study of cytomegalovirus exposure and HLA in healthy donors (dated by TCRdb to about 2017). Library method: the immunoSEQ multiplex PCR assay. For the multiplex PCR, a mixture combining 60 forward primers for TCR Vbeta segments and 13 reverse primers for TCR Jbeta segments was used. TCRdb obtained this table from immuneACCESS and retained in-frame rearrangements with V and J assigned. These tables miss some clones; where compared with another copy, unresolved V genes account for less than half of the shortfall, and the remainder is unexplained. Across this sample there are more than 150,000 clones, with roughly nine tenths seen only once. Roughly 0.24% of the sample belongs to the ten largest clones. The source material was PBMCs. The receptors come from a girl in the first two years of life in good health and CMV-seronegative.

This chain joins TRBV5-1 and TRBJ2-7; TRBD1 aligns across 7 bases. V shed 7 bases, J shed 0 bases, and the junction held 7 bases outside the gene matches. The CDR3 spans 14 residues. Per germline, CDR1 SGHRS and CDR2 YFSETQ. CDR3 in amino acids: CASRWQGDSYEQYF. The DNA of the CDR3 is TGCGCCAGCCGGTGGCAGGGGGACTCCTACGAGCAGTACTTC.

The count of this clone is one. V gene TRBV14 combines with J gene TRBJ2-7; unclear D gene. The germline CDR1 and CDR2 sequences are SGHDN and FVKESK. The CDR3 consists of 15 residues. The V end was cut by 2 bases, the J end by 2 bases, with 13 bases between. CDR3: CASSQHGYTTYEQYF. CDR3 DNA sequence: TGTGCCAGCAGCCAACACGGGTATACGACCTACGAGCAGTACTTC.

The rearrangement uses TRBV19 and TRBJ2-3, with 9 bases identical to TRBD2. This CDR3 is built from 16 residues. Germline CDR1 LNHDA, CDR2 SQIVND (reference sequence). V dropped 7 bases and J dropped 0; count of bases not matched to a gene: 8. In DNA form, the CDR3 reads TGTGCCAGTACTCAAACGACTAGCGGAAGCACAGATACGCAGTATTTT. This gives the protein CASTQTTSGSTDTQYF.

The rearrangement uses TRBV2 and TRBJ1-2; TRBD1 matches at 9 bases. V trimming: 7 bases; J trimming: 1 base; junction bases outside the gene matches: 7. CDR1 is SNHLY, CDR2 FYNNEI, per germline. CDR3 length: 15 amino acids. CDR3 in DNA: TGTGCCAGCAATCCCCGGGACAGGGATAACTATGGCTACACCTTC. Protein product: CASNPRDRDNYGYTF.

A single count supports this clone. J is TRBJ1-1 and V is TRBV5-1, with D possibly matching TRBD1 (5 bases). Germline V gene lookup returns CDR1 SGHRS and CDR2 YFSETQ. This CDR3 contains 15 residues. With 2 bases removed from V and 8 bases from J, the gap between germline ends came to 19 bases. CDR3 in amino acids: CASSFPVQVSEEAFF. In DNA, the CDR3 is TGCGCCAGCAGCTTTCCCGTACAGGTGTCGGAGGAAGCTTTCTTT.

The gene calls are TRBV7-2 and TRBJ1-3; D gene ambiguous. Trimming stripped 5 bases from V and 1 base from J, with 9 bases between. Germline V gives CDR1 SGHTA, CDR2 FQGNSA. This CDR3 is built from 14 residues. The CDR3 nucleotides read TGTGCCAGCAGCCCCCGCGTTTCTGGAAACACCATATATTTT. It is translated as CASSPRVSGNTIYF.

J is TRBJ2-5 and V is TRBV7-9; tentative D call: TRBD1 (6 bases). CDR1 is SEHNR and CDR2 is FQNEAQ in the germline V gene (reference sequence). V lost 2 bases, J lost 5 bases, and 15 bases lay in between. CDR3 size: 15 residues. This chain's CDR3 is CASSLNPGVGETQYF. CDR3 DNA sequence: TGTGCCAGCAGCTTAAATCCAGGGGTCGGGGAGACCCAGTACTTC.

The V call is TRBV7-2, the J call TRBJ2-3; the match to TRBD2 covers 12 bases. CDR1 is SGHTA and CDR2 is FQGNSA in the germline V gene. CDR3 length equals 16 residues. V shed 1 base, J shed 1 base, and the junction held 0 bases outside the gene matches. As DNA, the CDR3 is TGTGCCAGCAGCTTAGGACTAGCGGGGGGCACAGATACGCAGTATTTT. Protein sequence: CASSLGLAGGTDTQYF.

J is TRBJ1-2 and V is TRBV5-6; perhaps TRBD1 as D (5 bases). CDR1 and CDR2 (germline): SGHDT, YYEEEE. The CDR3 sequence is 16 residues long. V lost 4 bases and J 5 bases, leaving 21 bases between the germline ends. This CDR3 is CASSGPPEGISYGYTF. As DNA, the CDR3 is TGTGCCAGCAGCGGGCCGCCGGAGGGGATAAGTTATGGCTACACCTTC.

The chain carries TRBV6-1 and TRBJ1-4; the D gene is possibly TRBD1 (5 bases). CDR1 MNHNS and CDR2 SASEGT come from the germline V gene. Trimming removed 6 bases at V and 8 bases at J, with 19 bases between. This CDR3 has 15 amino acids. The CDR3 protein is CASSGSGGIGEKLFF. As DNA, the CDR3 is TGTGCCAGCAGCGGATCCGGGGGGATTGGGGAAAAACTGTTTTTT.

The V and J genes are TRBV7-3 and TRBJ2-5; 8 positions agree with TRBD2. This CDR3 comprises 14 residues. Per germline, CDR1 SGHTA and CDR2 FQGTGA. V trimming: 1 base; J trimming: 4 bases; junction bases outside the gene matches: 2. The CDR3 spells CASSLSGGRETQYF. CDR3 sequence (DNA): TGTGCCAGCAGCTTAAGCGGGGGGAGAGAGACCCAGTACTTC.

The rearrangement joins TRBV10-1 to TRBJ2-2; no clear D. In germline, CDR1 is WNHNN, CDR2 SYGVQD (reference sequence). The CDR3 is made up of 16 amino acids. V was shortened by 3 bases and J by 5 bases, with 16 bases between the two germline ends. The CDR3 bases are TGCGCCAGCAGTGACAGCCCTCAGTCCGGGACCGGGGAGCTGTTTTTT. Protein: CASSDSPQSGTGELFF.

This rearrangement joins TRBV29-1 to TRBJ2-2; 7 positions match TRBD1. This CDR3 spans 14 amino acids. Germline V gene data show CDR1 as SQVTM and CDR2 as ANQGSEA. Losses at the gene ends were 7 bases for V and 2 bases for J; bases not matched to a gene: 7. DNA for the CDR3: TGCAGCGCCGGACAGGCCTTAAACACCGGGGAGCTGTTTTTT. Translating gives CSAGQALNTGELFF.

The chain employs TRBV4-1 and TRBJ1-3; TRBD1 matches at 9 bases. In germline, CDR1 is MGHRA, CDR2 YSYEKL. V lost 3 bases, J lost 1 base, and 10 bases stayed unmatched. CDR3 size: 18 residues. Here the CDR3 DNA reads TGCGCCAGCAGCCAGGATCATCCCGGGACAGGGTCTGGAAACACCATATATTTT. This translates into CASSQDHPGTGSGNTIYF.

V is TRBV27 and J is TRBJ2-7, with D perhaps matching TRBD2 (6 bases). Germline loops: CDR1 MNHEY, CDR2 SMNVEV (reference sequence). This CDR3 spans 12 amino acids. V lost 7 bases to trimming and J lost 1 base, with 8 bases between them. The CDR3 region has the DNA TGTGCCAGCACCGGGACTTCCTACGAGCAGTACTTC. This translates into CASTGTSYEQYF.

As to this clone: At the DNA level, this CDR3 is encoded by other sequences in the same sample as well. In DNA, the CDR3 is TGTGCCAGCAGCCTACAGGGGAATCAGCCCCAGCATTTT. Protein product: CASSLQGNQPQHF. The chain employs TRBV6-5 and TRBJ1-5; 7 bases line up with TRBD1. Germline V gene lookup returns CDR1 MNHEY and CDR2 SVGAGI. This CDR3 has 13 amino acids. J lost 4 bases, V lost 6 bases, and 3 bases had no gene match.

This chain uses TRBV5-1 with TRBJ2-7; 13 bases map to TRBD2. J was trimmed by 2 bases and V by 3 bases; bases with no gene match: 8. The CDR3 has 17 residues. Germline V gene data show CDR1 as SGHRS and CDR2 as YFSETQ. The CDR3: CASSWGPGLAGTYEQYF. CDR3 DNA: TGCGCCAGCAGCTGGGGGCCGGGACTAGCGGGGACCTACGAGCAGTACTTC.

The rearrangement links TRBV2 to TRBJ1-1, with TRBD1 identical over 8 bases. This CDR3 has 13 residues. Looked up from germline, CDR1 is SNHLY and CDR2 is FYNNEI. J gave up 4 bases and V 7 bases, and 5 bases lay outside the gene matches. The CDR3 DNA sequence: TGTGCCAGCATGAGGACAGGGACCACTGAAGCTTTCTTT. Translating it yields CASMRTGTTEAFF. Using reference TRBV2 and TRBJ1-1 for the parts outside the CDR3, the full variable domain is EPEVTQTPSHQVTQMGQEVILRCVPISNHLYFYWYRQILGQKVEFLVSFYNNEISEKSEIFDDQFSVERPDGSNFTLKIRSTKLEDSAMYFCASMRTGTTEAFFGQGTRLTVV.

About this clone itself: This sequence may be a read error, since a much larger clone differs from it by one base. The chain links TRBV30 to TRBJ2-7; TRBD2 agrees at 10 bases. The CDR3 is 14 amino acids. The germline gives CDR1 GTSNPN, CDR2 SVGIG (reference sequence). J gave up 6 bases and V 2 bases, and 7 bases lay outside the gene matches. The CDR3 reads CAWSSGASGGEQYF. CDR3 DNA sequence: TGTGCCTGGAGTTCCGGGGCTAGCGGGGGCGAGCAGTACTTC.

This sequence joins TRBV30 and TRBJ1-6, with D possibly being TRBD1 (5 bases). Germline V gene data show CDR1 as GTSNPN and CDR2 as SVGIG (reference sequence). This CDR3 region has 17 residues. Trimming took 3 bases from V and 7 from J, leaving 22 bases between them. The CDR3 DNA follows: TGTGCCTGGAGCCCCGGTTCATGGGGGGGTGGAAATTCACCCCTCCACTTT. It is translated as CAWSPGSWGGGNSPLHF.